This T cell receptor (beta chain) was profiled in a study of T cell repertoires in cytomegalovirus infection (dated by TCRdb to 2018 to 2020). Looking at the study overall: Because public TCR beta signatures pointed to carriage of CMV infection together with the matching HLA type, the HLA type of each donor mattered for the analysis. Findings and caveats that apply to the study as a whole: The ex vivo response was dominated by HLA-C-restricted CMV-specific TCR beta clonotypes, which also provided the single most frequent clonotype in two of eight donors. In both this cohort and an independent cohort of 352 donors, the cumulative frequency of public TCR beta family members distinguished carriers of CMV infection plus the relevant HLA type.

The sequencer was an Illumina HiSeq 1500. TCRdb cleaned the public reads at Q25 with fastp, built clones with MiXCR and kept in-frame beta chains. Each record represents a unique CDR3 protein, reported with the most common genes and DNA among its rows. Present in this sample are some 180,000 distinct CDR3 sequences, about a sixth of which were seen just once. The ten largest clonotypes hold about 25% of the sample. The V end loses 3 bases and the J end loses 0 bases, and a stretch of 15 bases separates them. Counted from cysteine to phenylalanine, this CDR3 has 17 amino acids. The CDR3 DNA has 51 bases and is translated from base 1. CDR1 and CDR2 (MDHEN, SYDVKM) derive from the germline V gene. In regard to this clonotype: No antigen is known for it. It has no much larger one-base neighbor in the sample; base qualities were not kept.

The sequence is built from TRBV28 and TRBJ2-1; the D gene is unclear. The specimen was CD8+ T cells from PBMCs. The TCR was taken from a human donor in good health (CMV status not recorded). Some clones in this sample may be carry-over from other donors' samples. The CDR3 region reads CASSFPPGGSSYNEQFF. The DNA sequence is TGTGCCAGCAGTTTTCCCCCTGGTGGTAGCTCCTACAATGAGCAGTTCTTC.